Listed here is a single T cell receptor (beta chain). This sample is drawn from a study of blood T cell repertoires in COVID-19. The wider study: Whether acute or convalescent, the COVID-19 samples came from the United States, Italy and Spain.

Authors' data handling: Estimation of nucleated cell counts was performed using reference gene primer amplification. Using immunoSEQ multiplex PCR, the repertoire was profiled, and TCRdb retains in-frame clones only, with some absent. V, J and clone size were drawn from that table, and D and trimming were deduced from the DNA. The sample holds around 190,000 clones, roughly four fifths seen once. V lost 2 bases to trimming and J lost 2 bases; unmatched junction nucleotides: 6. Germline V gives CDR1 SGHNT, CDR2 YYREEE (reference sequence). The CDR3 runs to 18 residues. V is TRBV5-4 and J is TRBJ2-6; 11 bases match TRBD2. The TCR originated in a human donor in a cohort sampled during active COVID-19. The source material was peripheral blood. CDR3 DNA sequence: TGTGCCAGCAGCTTTGAGATAGCGGGAGGGCCTGGGGCCAACGTCCTGACTTTC. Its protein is CASSFEIAGGPGANVLTF.